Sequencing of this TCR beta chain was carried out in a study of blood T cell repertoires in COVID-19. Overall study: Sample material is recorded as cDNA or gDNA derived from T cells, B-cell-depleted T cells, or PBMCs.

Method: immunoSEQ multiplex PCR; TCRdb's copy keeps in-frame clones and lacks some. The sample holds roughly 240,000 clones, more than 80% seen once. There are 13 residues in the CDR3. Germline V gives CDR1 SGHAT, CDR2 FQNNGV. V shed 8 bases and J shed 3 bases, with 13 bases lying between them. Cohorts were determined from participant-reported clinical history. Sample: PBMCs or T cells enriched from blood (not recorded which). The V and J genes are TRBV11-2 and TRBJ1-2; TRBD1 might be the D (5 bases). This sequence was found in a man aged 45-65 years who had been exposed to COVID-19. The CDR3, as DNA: TGTGCCAGCTCGGTCGGGGGTTACTATGGCTACACCTTC. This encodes CASSVGGYYGYTF.